This TCR beta chain was documented in a study of T-cell reconstitution after alpha-beta-depleted transplantation in children. There are a few counts of this clonotype. Unique molecular identifiers tagged the TCRbeta library. TCRdb re-called the PCR reads with MiXCR, one entry per CDR3 protein. The table shows about 610,000 distinct CDR3 sequences, with about 10% occurring only once. This TCR derives from a human donor who donated a stem cell graft to a child with acute myeloid leukemia. The material sequenced was PBMCs from the stem cell graft donor, taken from the stem cell graft.

CDR3 sequence: CASSLRGMGWETQYF. The CDR3 DNA reads TGTGCCAGCAGTTTGAGGGGGATGGGGTGGGAGACCCAGTACTTC. This chain uses TRBV27 with TRBJ2-5; tentatively, D is TRBD1 (6 bases). The germline CDR1 and CDR2 sequences are MNHEY and SMNVEV (reference sequence). The CDR3 spans 15 residues. Trimming cost V 3 bases and J 5 bases, with 16 bases left between them.